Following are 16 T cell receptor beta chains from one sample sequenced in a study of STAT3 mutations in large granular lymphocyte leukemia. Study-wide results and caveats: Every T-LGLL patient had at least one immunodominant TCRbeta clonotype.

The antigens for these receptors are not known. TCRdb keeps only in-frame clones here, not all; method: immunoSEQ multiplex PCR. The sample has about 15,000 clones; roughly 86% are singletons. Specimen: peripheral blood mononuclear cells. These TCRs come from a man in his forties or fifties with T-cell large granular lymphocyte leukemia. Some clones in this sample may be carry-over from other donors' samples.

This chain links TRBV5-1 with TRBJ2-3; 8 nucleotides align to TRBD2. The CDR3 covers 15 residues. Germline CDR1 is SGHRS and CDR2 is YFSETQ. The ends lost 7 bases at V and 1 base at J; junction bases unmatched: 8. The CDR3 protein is CASSGRGGGTDTQYF. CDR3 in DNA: TGCGCCAGCTCAGGTCGGGGGGGCGGCACAGATACGCAGTATTTT.

DNA of the CDR3: TGTGCCAGCAGCCCGGACACTAACTATGGCTACACCTTC. It codes for CASSPDTNYGYTF. The gene calls are TRBV5-4 and TRBJ1-2, with a weak D call TRBD1 (5 bases). The germline CDR1 and CDR2 sequences are SGHNT and YYREEE (reference sequence). V was pared by 4 bases and J by 0 bases, with 7 bases between. The CDR3 runs 13 residues.

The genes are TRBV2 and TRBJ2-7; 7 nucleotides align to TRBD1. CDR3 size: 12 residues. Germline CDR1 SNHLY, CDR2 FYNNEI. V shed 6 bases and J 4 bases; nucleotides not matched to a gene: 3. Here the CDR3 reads CASSPGQYEQYF. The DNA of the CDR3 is TGTGCCAGCAGCCCGGGACAGTACGAGCAGTACTTC.

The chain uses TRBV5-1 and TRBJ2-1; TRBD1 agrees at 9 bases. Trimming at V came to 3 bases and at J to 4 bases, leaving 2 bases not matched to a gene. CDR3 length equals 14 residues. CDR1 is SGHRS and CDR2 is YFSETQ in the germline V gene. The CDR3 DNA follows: TGCGCCAGCAGCTGGGACAGGGCTTACAATGAGCAGTTCTTC. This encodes CASSWDRAYNEQFF. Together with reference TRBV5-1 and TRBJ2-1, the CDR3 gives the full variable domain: KAGVTQTPRYLIKTRGQQVTLSCSPISGHRSVSWYQQTPGQGLQFLFEYFSETQRNKGNFPGRFSGRQFSNSRSEMNVSTLELGDSALYLCASSWDRAYNEQFFGPGTRLTVL.

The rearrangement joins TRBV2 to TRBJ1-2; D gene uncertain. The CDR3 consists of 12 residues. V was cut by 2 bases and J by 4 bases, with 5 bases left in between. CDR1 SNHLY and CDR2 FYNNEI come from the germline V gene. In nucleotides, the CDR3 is TGTGCCAGCAGTGAACAAATCTATGGCTACACCTTC. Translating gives CASSEQIYGYTF.

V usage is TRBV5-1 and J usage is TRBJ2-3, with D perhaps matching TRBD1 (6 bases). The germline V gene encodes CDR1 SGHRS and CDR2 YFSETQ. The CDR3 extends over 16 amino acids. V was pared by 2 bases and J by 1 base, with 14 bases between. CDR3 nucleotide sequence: TGCGCCAGCAGCTTCGTGGGGACACTGGGCACAGATACGCAGTATTTT. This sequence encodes CASSFVGTLGTDTQYF.

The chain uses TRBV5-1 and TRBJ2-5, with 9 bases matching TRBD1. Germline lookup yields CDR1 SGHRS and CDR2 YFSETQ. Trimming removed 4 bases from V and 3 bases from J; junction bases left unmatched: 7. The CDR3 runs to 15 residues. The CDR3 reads CASSQNRGRKETQYF. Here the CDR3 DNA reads TGCGCCAGCAGCCAAAACAGGGGGCGCAAAGAGACCCAGTACTTC.

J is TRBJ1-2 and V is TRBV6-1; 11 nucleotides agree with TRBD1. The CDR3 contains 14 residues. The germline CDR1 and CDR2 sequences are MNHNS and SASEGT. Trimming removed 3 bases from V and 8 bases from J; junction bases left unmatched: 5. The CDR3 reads CASSDRDRGSGYTF. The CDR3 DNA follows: TGTGCCAGCAGTGACCGGGACAGGGGGAGCGGCTACACCTTC.

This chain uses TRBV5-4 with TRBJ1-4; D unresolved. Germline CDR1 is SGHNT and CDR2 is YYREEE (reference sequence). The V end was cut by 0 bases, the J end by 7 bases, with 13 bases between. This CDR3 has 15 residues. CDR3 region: CASSLGVSGGEKLFF. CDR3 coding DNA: TGTGCCAGCAGCTTGGGGGTGAGTGGTGGTGAAAAACTGTTTTTT.

DNA for the CDR3: TGTGCCAGTAGTACGCGGCTGGCTGAAGCTTTCTTT. Residues: CASSTRLAEAFF. J is TRBJ1-1 and V is TRBV19; D uncertain. Germline lookup yields CDR1 LNHDA and CDR2 SQIVND (reference sequence). V was trimmed by 4 bases and J by 6 bases, leaving 9 bases between them. The CDR3 covers 12 residues.

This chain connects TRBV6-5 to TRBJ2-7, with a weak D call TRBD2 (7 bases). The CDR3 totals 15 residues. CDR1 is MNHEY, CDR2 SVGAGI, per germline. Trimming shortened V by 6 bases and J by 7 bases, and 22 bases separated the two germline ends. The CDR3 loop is CASRKGGGYSREQYF. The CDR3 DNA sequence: TGTGCCAGCAGAAAAGGGGGGGGTTATTCTCGGGAGCAGTACTTC.

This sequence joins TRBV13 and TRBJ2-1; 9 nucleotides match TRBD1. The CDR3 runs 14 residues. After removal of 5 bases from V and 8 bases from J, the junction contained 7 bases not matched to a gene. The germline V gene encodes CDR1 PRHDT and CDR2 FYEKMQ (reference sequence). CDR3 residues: CASSPGQGVDEQFF. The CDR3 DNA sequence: TGTGCCAGCAGCCCGGGACAGGGTGTGGATGAGCAGTTCTTC. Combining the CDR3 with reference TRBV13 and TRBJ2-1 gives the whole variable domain AAGVIQSPRHLIKEKRETATLKCYPIPRHDTVYWYQQGPGQDPQFLISFYEKMQSDKGSIPDRFSAQQFSDYHSELNMSSLELGDSALYFCASSPGQGVDEQFFGPGTRLTVL.

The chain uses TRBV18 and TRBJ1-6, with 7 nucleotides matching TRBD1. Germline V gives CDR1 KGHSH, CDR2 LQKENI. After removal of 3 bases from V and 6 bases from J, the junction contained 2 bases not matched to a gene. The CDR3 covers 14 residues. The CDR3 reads CASSPGTANSPLHF. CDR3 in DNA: TGTGCCAGCTCACCTGGGACAGCTAATTCACCCCTCCACTTT.

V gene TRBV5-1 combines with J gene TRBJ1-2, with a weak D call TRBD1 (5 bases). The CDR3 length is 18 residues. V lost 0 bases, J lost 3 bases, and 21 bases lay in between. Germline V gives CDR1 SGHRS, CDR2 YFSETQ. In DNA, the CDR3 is TGCGCCAGCAGCTTGGCAGGGTCCGACCAAATCCTTTACTATGGCTACACCTTC. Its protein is CASSLAGSDQILYYGYTF.

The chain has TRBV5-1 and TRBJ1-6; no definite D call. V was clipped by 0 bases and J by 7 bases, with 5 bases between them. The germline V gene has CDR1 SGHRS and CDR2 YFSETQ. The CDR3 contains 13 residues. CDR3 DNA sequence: TGCGCCAGCAGCTTGGGTATCAATTCACCCCTCCACTTT. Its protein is CASSLGINSPLHF.

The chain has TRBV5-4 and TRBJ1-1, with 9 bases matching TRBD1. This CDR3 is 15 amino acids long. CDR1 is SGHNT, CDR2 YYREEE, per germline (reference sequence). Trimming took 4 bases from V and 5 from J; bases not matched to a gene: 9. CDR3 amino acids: CASSPGTGLETEAFF. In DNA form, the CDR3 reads TGTGCCAGCAGCCCCGGGACAGGGTTGGAGACTGAAGCTTTCTTT.